Below are 20 T cell receptor beta chains sequenced from a single sample in a study of T cells in Graves' hyperthyroidism and ophthalmopathy. The CDR3 regions of TCR beta were amplified from RNA transcripts. RT-PCR in the first round (using the HTBI primer set) targeted the TCR CDR3. TCRdb independently ran MiXCR on the multiplex PCR reads; one entry per CDR3 protein. The table records under 350,000 distinct CDR3 sequences, 15% to 20% of them present only once. The sample was blood. These receptors all stem from a woman aged 60-70 years with Graves' ophthalmopathy.

This clonotype was recorded at least ten times. V and J are TRBV27 and TRBJ1-2; D is perhaps TRBD1 (6 bases). Germline CDR1 MNHEY, CDR2 SMNVEV (reference sequence). The CDR3 sequence is 17 residues long. Trimming removed 0 bases from V and 2 bases from J, with 16 bases in between. The CDR3 region is CASSLSFSWGANYGYTF. Here the CDR3 DNA reads TGTGCCAGCAGTTTATCCTTTTCCTGGGGGGCGAACTATGGCTACACCTTC.

This clonotype has at least ten counts. The J gene is TRBJ2-1, the V gene TRBV6-6; D unresolved. The CDR3 consists of 13 residues. Germline V gene sequence: CDR1 MNHNY, CDR2 SVGAGI (reference sequence). Trimming removed 1 base at V and 10 bases at J, with 11 bases between. For the CDR3, the DNA is TGTGCCAGCAGTTACTGGGGTTCCGTGGAGCAGTTCTTC. Translated: CASSYWGSVEQFF.

The chain uses TRBV20-1 and TRBJ2-3, with 14 bases fitting TRBD2. In germline, CDR1 is DFQATT, CDR2 SNEGSKA (reference sequence). V was pared by 6 bases and J by 4 bases, with 15 bases of the junction left unmatched. The CDR3 sequence is 18 residues long. Here the CDR3 DNA reads TGCAGTGCCCCCCCCGGGACTAGCGGGAGCTCTAGACCAGATACGCAGTATTTT. It codes for CSAPPGTSGSSRPDTQYF.

This clonotype has ten or more counts. The chain is built from TRBV6-1 and TRBJ1-1, with TRBD1 matching over 9 bases. Looked up from germline, CDR1 is MNHNS and CDR2 is SASEGT. This CDR3 region has 22 residues. V gave up 7 bases and J gave up 4 bases; unmatched junction bases: 31. The CDR3 is CASKGGFWDRALGEGLSTEAFF. For the CDR3, the DNA is TGTGCCAGCAAGGGGGGTTTCTGGGACAGGGCCCTGGGAGAGGGGTTGAGCACTGAAGCTTTCTTT.

This clonotype was recorded at least ten times. V gene TRBV27 combines with J gene TRBJ1-6; D uncertain. The V gene's germline CDR1 is MNHEY and CDR2 SMNVEV (reference sequence). Between the trimmed V and J ends, which lost 4 bases and 8 bases, there was a span of 12 bases. The CDR3 is 14 amino acids. The CDR3 bases are TGTGCCAGCAGTTACCTACTTCCTTATTCACCCCTCCACTTT. Protein: CASSYLLPYSPLHF.

This clonotype was seen only once. V is TRBV3-1 and J is TRBJ2-3, with 14 bases fitting TRBD2. V shed 3 bases, J shed 11 bases, and the junction held 7 bases outside the gene matches. The CDR3 has 15 residues. CDR1 and CDR2 from the germline V gene are LGHDT and YNNKEL (reference sequence). CDR3 sequence reads: CASSQGTSGRIRQYF. For the CDR3, the DNA is TGTGCCAGCAGCCAGGGGACTAGCGGGAGAATAAGGCAGTATTTT.

This clonotype occurred a few times. The chain has TRBV2 and TRBJ2-6; tentatively, D is TRBD1 (5 bases). Germline CDR1 and CDR2: SNHLY and FYNNEI. V was shortened by 8 bases and J by 0 bases, with 11 bases between the two germline ends. This CDR3 contains 15 residues. In DNA form, the CDR3 reads TGTGCCAGCCGGACGACAGTCTCTGGGGCCAACGTCCTGACTTTC. Protein: CASRTTVSGANVLTF.

This clonotype was picked up many times. The V call is TRBV5-1, the J call TRBJ2-5; tentative D call: TRBD2 (5 bases). The CDR3 runs to 15 residues. With 0 bases removed from V and 5 bases from J, the gap between germline ends came to 14 bases. Per the germline V gene, CDR1 is SGHRS and CDR2 is YFSETQ. CDR3 residues: CASSLVSAGGETQYF. The CDR3, as DNA: TGCGCCAGCAGCTTGGTGTCCGCGGGCGGGGAGACCCAGTACTTC.

This clonotype was seen ten or more times. This chain links TRBV20-1 with TRBJ2-1, with 11 positions matching TRBD2. The germline CDR1 and CDR2 sequences are DFQATT and SNEGSKA (reference sequence). The CDR3 is 16 amino acids. Trimming cost V 1 base and J 1 base; bases outside gene matches: 3. The CDR3 DNA is TGCAGTGCTAGAGTGGCTAGCGGGGGGTCCTACAATGAGCAGTTCTTC. It translates to CSARVASGGSYNEQFF.

This clonotype occurred many times. The chain recombines TRBV24-1 with TRBJ2-1, with D uncertain. CDR3 length equals 11 residues. Germline-derived CDR1 and CDR2 are KGHDR and SFDVKD. With 5 bases removed from V and 6 bases from J, the gap between germline ends came to 4 bases. CDR3 residues: CATSAGNEQFF. The CDR3 DNA sequence: TGTGCCACCAGTGCTGGCAATGAGCAGTTCTTC.

In its sample, this clonotype was seen many times. This chain links TRBV12-3 or TRBV12-4 with TRBJ1-2; no firm D call. The V and J ends lost 2 bases and 7 bases respectively, with 14 bases between them. This CDR3 has 14 residues. This CDR3 reads CASSLRSQEGGYTF. The DNA for the CDR3 is TGTGCCAGCAGTTTACGTTCCCAGGAGGGTGGCTACACCTTC.

The sample holds many counts of this clonotype. The gene calls are TRBV12-3 or TRBV12-4 and TRBJ1-5; D is unresolved. V lost 6 bases to trimming and J lost 5 bases, with 8 bases between them. The CDR3 contains 12 residues. CDR3 sequence reads: CASRRGDQPQHF. CDR3 coding DNA: TGTGCCAGCAGACGGGGTGATCAGCCCCAGCATTTT.

This clonotype was detected a few times. This chain uses TRBV4-1 with TRBJ2-1; the D gene is possibly TRBD2 (6 bases). The CDR3 has 17 residues. CDR1 is MGHRA and CDR2 is YSYEKL in the germline V gene. Trimming took off 2 bases at V and 3 bases at J, with 17 bases between the two ends. CDR3 protein: CASSQSVAVAFYNEQFF. The CDR3 coding sequence is TGCGCCAGCAGCCAATCCGTAGCGGTTGCCTTCTACAATGAGCAGTTCTTC.

In its sample, this clonotype was seen many times. The rearrangement joins TRBV12-3 or TRBV12-4 to TRBJ1-3; D uncertain. Trimming pared 6 bases from V and 0 bases from J, leaving 6 bases between. The length of the CDR3 is 13 residues. CDR3 coding DNA: TGTGCCAGCAGCCCTACCTCTGGAAACACCATATATTTT. Translated: CASSPTSGNTIYF.

This clonotype was counted many times. V and J are TRBV18 and TRBJ2-7, with D possibly matching TRBD1 (6 bases). The V end lost 5 bases, the J end lost 0 bases, and 11 bases lay between the germline ends. There are 14 residues in the CDR3. In germline, CDR1 is KGHSH, CDR2 LQKENI. The chain's CDR3 is CASSRQEHSYEQYF. For the CDR3, the DNA is TGTGCCAGCTCAAGACAGGAGCACTCCTACGAGCAGTACTTC.

This CDR3 reads CASSFASGGYNEQFF. CDR3 nucleotide sequence: TGTGCCAGCAGCTTTGCCAGCGGGGGGTACAATGAGCAGTTCTTC. This rearrangement joins TRBV7-9 to TRBJ2-1; TRBD2 matches at 9 bases. Germline V CDR1 and CDR2: SEHNR, FQNEAQ (reference sequence). Trimming removed 3 bases from V and 4 bases from J; junction bases left unmatched: 4. CDR3 length: 15 residues.

This clonotype came up many times. The rearrangement joins TRBV12-3 or TRBV12-4 to TRBJ1-6, with D tentatively TRBD1 (6 bases). The germline V and J ends were trimmed by 4 bases and 7 bases, with 11 bases remaining between them. This CDR3 contains 14 residues. CDR3 protein: CASSYNRANSPLHF. In nucleotides, the CDR3 is TGTGCCAGCAGTTACAACAGGGCAAATTCACCCCTCCACTTT.

This clonotype was observed many times. The chain links TRBV2 to TRBJ1-2, with 10 positions matching TRBD1. V dropped 8 bases and J dropped 6; count of bases not matched to a gene: 0. This CDR3 comprises 11 residues. Germline CDR1 is SNHLY and CDR2 is FYNNEI. The CDR3 bases are TGTGCCAGCGGACAGGGGGATGGCTACACCTTC. Protein: CASGQGDGYTF.

This clonotype was recorded at least ten times. V is TRBV12-3 or TRBV12-4 and J is TRBJ2-3, with D possibly being TRBD1 (5 bases). With 6 bases removed from V and 1 base from J, the gap between germline ends came to 20 bases. This CDR3 region has 17 residues. CDR3 in amino acids: CASRGAGPRRGTDTQYF. The CDR3 nucleotides read TGTGCCAGCAGAGGGGCTGGGCCAAGAAGAGGCACAGATACGCAGTATTTT.

This clonotype was seen at least ten times. V and J are TRBV4-2 and TRBJ1-1; possibly TRBD1 for D (5 bases). With 1 base removed from V and 5 bases from J, the gap between germline ends came to 23 bases. This CDR3 contains 18 residues. CDR1 is LGHNA, CDR2 YNFKEQ, per germline. The CDR3 DNA is TGTGCCAGCAGCCAAGGACTCGGGATAGGGGCTGATCAGACTGAAGCTTTCTTT. It translates to CASSQGLGIGADQTEAFF.